The source of this T cell receptor (beta chain) is a study of shared clonotypes between healthy human individuals. Some clones are missing from TCRdb's copy, which holds only in-frame ones; the method was immunoSEQ multiplex PCR. The sample records roughly 2,300,000 clones, about 90% being singletons. Sequenced sample: naive CD4+ T cells from PBMCs. Subset denoted: CD45RA+ positively selected. This clonotype was obtained from a man aged 18-30 years in good health. Some clones in this sample may be carry-over from other donors' samples.

This CDR3 is CASSLGGTGYTF. For the CDR3, the DNA is TGTGCCAGCAGCTTAGGGGGGACGGGCTACACCTTC. The chain recombines TRBV7-2 with TRBJ1-2; D perhaps matches TRBD1 (5 bases). From germline, CDR1 is SGHTA and CDR2 FQGNSA. The ends were cut back, 1 base at V and 8 bases at J, with 8 bases in the middle. This CDR3 has 12 amino acids. The full variable domain, rest sourced from reference TRBV7-2 and TRBJ1-2, is GAGVSQSPSNKVTEKGKDVELRCDPISGHTALYWYRQSLGQGLEFLIYFQGNSAPDKSGLPSDRFSAERTGGSVSTLTIQRTQQEDSAVYLCASSLGGTGYTFGSGTRLTVV.